This T cell receptor (beta chain) was profiled in a study of identical twins' blood T cells. Notes on the study in general: Shared CDR3 clonotype counts between two donors mainly tracked the product of their cloneset sizes, twins included.

CDR1 is SGHNT, CDR2 YENEEA, per germline. V lost 5 bases and J lost 2; bases outside the gene matches: 1. The CDR3 spans 13 residues. TCR cDNA libraries came from RNA via a modified published protocol. Each CDR3 protein gets one entry after TCRdb re-called the 5' RACE reads with MiXCR. The sample gives a few hundred thousand distinct CDR3 sequences, about 28% of which show up once; around 5.6% is in the top ten. Regarding this clonotype: The target antigen is unknown.

The donors were healthy female monozygous twins, three pairs in total. The chain carries TRBV11-3 and TRBJ1-2, with 8 bases matching TRBD1. The sequence was collected from a woman aged 18 to 55 in good health. The specimen was PBMCs. CDR3 sequence (DNA): TGTGCCAGCAGCGGGACAGGCAACTATGGCTACACCTTC. It yields the protein CASSGTGNYGYTF.